One T cell receptor (beta chain) is described in this entry. Sequenced by immunoSEQ multiplex PCR; TCRdb stores in-frame clones only, minus some. The sample contains a few hundred thousand clones, about 88% of which appear only once. Looked up from germline, CDR1 is LNHNV and CDR2 is YYDKDF (reference sequence). This CDR3 region has 16 residues. V lost 0 bases to trimming and J lost 4 bases, with 15 bases between them. The data are from a study of blood T cell repertoires in COVID-19. The material sequenced was PBMCs or T cells enriched from blood (not recorded which). V gene TRBV15 combines with J gene TRBJ1-1, with D perhaps matching TRBD1 (5 bases). The sequence was collected from a woman in her thirties who had recovered from COVID-19. Here the CDR3 reads CATSRDLSPGGTEAFF. Here the CDR3 DNA reads TGTGCCACCAGCAGAGATCTCTCCCCGGGGGGCACTGAAGCTTTCTTT.